This T cell receptor beta chain was documented in a study of tissue T cells after allogeneic stem cell transplantation. Findings and caveats of the study: Tissue-detected TCR repertoire was only partly captured by blood and spleen T cells. Within patients, tissue anatomy strongly shaped TCR repertoire composition.

In germline, CDR1 is SNHLY, CDR2 FYNGKV (reference sequence). This CDR3 contains 12 residues. Trimming took 1 base from V and 6 from J, leaving 5 bases between them. Time point meaning: mouse harvest day 7 after allogeneic transplant. The graft held 10^6 splenic CD5+ T cells and 10^7 T-cell-depleted bone marrow cells. With respect to this clone: Antigen specificity is unknown. Mouse gene names apply. The sequence runs out 1 residue before the end of the CDR3; the remainder is reconstructed from the germline J gene.

Data came from immunoSEQ multiplex PCR; TCRdb stores just in-frame clones and leaves some out. The sample consists of 6,400 or so clones, about half of them appearing once. This chain uses TRBV3 with TRBJ2-5; D unclear. The clonotype originates from a female BALB/c mouse given C57BL/6 T cells with graft-versus-host disease after an allogeneic hematopoietic cell transplant. Sequencing was done on a sample of lymph node tissue. The covered CDR3 bases are TGTGCCAGCAGCTTAGTCAGGGACACCCAGTAC. Its translation is CASSLVRDTQY. The complete CDR3 protein is CASSLVRDTQYF.